This T cell receptor (beta chain) came from a study of type 1 regulatory T cells. There are 13 residues in the CDR3. Germline V gene lookup returns CDR1 LNHNV and CDR2 YYDKDF (reference sequence). Trimming cost V 0 bases and J 7 bases, with 4 bases left between them. MiXCR, applied by TCRdb to the reads, yields one record per CDR3 protein. Here the sample spans 80,000 to 100,000 distinct CDR3 sequences, around a third being singletons. This receptor was taken from a human donor in good health. The gene calls are TRBV15 and TRBJ1-6, with D uncertain. Sequencing was done on a sample of CD4+ T cells, either the whole sample or a sorted fraction (not recorded which). CDR3 sequence: CATSRDVNSPLHF. CDR3 bases: TGTGCCACCAGCAGAGATGTCAATTCACCCCTCCACTTT.